This T cell receptor beta chain was recovered during a study of T cell repertoires in cytomegalovirus infection. For the study at large: In public TCR beta signatures, there were indications of both CMV infection and matching HLA type.

Overall study results and limits: The study found HLA-C-restricted CMV-specific TCR beta clonotypes dominating the ex vivo response. Based on cumulative public TCR beta family frequency, carriers of CMV plus the relevant HLA were identified.

TCRdb used MiXCR to reprocess the reads, holding one entry per CDR3 protein. The sample consists of 150,000 or so distinct CDR3 sequences, about 6.5% of them appearing once. With regard to this clonotype: Its target is unknown.

This CDR3 spans 12 amino acids. Trimming took off 6 bases at V and 7 bases at J, with 12 bases between the two ends. CDR1 MGHDK and CDR2 SYGVNS come from the germline V gene. The rearrangement links TRBV25-1 to TRBJ1-2; the D is unclear. The sequenced sample was PBMCs. This sequence was found in a human donor in good health (CMV status not recorded). Some clones in this sample may be carry-over from other donors' samples. CDR3 protein: CASRGLEGGYTF. The CDR3 nucleotides are TGTGCCAGCAGGGGGTTAGAGGGTGGCTACACCTTC.